The subject of this entry is one T cell receptor beta chain. These data belong to a study of blood T cell repertoires in COVID-19. Across the whole study: The United States, Italy and Spain provided the acute and convalescent COVID-19 samples. From T cells, B-cell-depleted T cells, or PBMCs came the material, which was cDNA or gDNA.

This CDR3 is built from 13 residues. Germline CDR1 SGDLS, CDR2 YYNGEE. The V and J ends lost 5 bases and 7 bases respectively, with 14 bases between them. How the authors handled the data: Reference gene primers were amplified, and this amplification served to estimate nucleated cell counts. The data were produced by immunoSEQ multiplex PCR, yet TCRdb's version contains in-frame clones alone and is incomplete. The DNA gave D and trimming, while V, J and clone size come from that table. The sample carries around 280,000 clones, 75% to 90% recorded once. The clonotype originates from a woman in her 50s who had recovered from COVID-19. The genes are TRBV9 and TRBJ2-3; possibly TRBD1 for D (6 bases). Sequenced: peripheral blood. The CDR3 loop reads CASSGGGYHTQYF. The CDR3 DNA reads as TGTGCCAGCAGTGGGGGCGGGTATCATACGCAGTATTTT.